This TCR beta chain appears in the sequencing data of a study of cytomegalovirus exposure and HLA in healthy donors (dated by TCRdb to 2016 to 2017). With regard to the full study: According to an earlier analysis of around 600 of the donors, 200 million or so T cells yielded some 120 million unique TCR beta sequences and around 280 Gb of sequence data. Roughly 300 gigabases of sequencing data and 78 million or so unique TCR sequences were included in an early release covering around 650 HLA-typed donors. Among the roughly 410 genotyped donors, about 85% belonged to the genetic ancestry cluster associated with self-reported Caucasian donors. The aim of the study was to test whether cataloging public T cell receptors could identify signatures of past pathogen exposure. Using immunosequencing, the study profiled T cell repertoires from 666 subjects and related those repertoires to cytomegalovirus serostatus. Besides the first cohort of some 670 subjects, a separate validation cohort made up of about 120 different subjects was used. To predict cytomegalovirus infection status, the study brought together high-throughput TCR immunosequencing, statistical association of individual TCRs with disease status, and machine learning. A later analysis re-analyzed previously published TCR beta repertoires from 650 to 800 donors and added high-resolution HLA genotyping to study TCR occurrence patterns. The later analysis used no new phenotypic data to find candidate immune exposures, relying instead on TCR beta sequences and their occurrence across donors. An earlier analysis of more than 450 of the donors used high-throughput TCR beta sequencing to judge whether each TCR beta V gene segment behaved as functional or pseudogenic. Donor age, sex, ethnicity and CMV serostatus were compiled together with the repertoire data. A later genetic analysis took genome-wide SNP genotypes for about three fifths of the 666 donors and used that subset as a discovery cohort. All discovery cohort repertoires had been generated on a single sequencing platform. Class I and class II HLA loci were covered by the typing at four-digit resolution. The number of typed donors differed by locus: about 620-640 for A, B, C, DRB1 and DQB1; 522 for DQA1; some 610 for DPA1; and some 470 for DPB1. Four to six DR-DQ haplotypes were handled as single units for association and clustering, since linkage in the cohort was strong. Across 300 to 400 genotyped donors of the cohort, an average of about 200,000 unique TCR beta nucleotide sequences per donor were sequenced, and approximately 19% of those sequences were non-productive. Points the paper makes about the study in general: Only TCR beta chains were sequenced in this cohort, and the absence of alpha or paired-chain data limited detectable features. At a false discovery rate of 0.05, a later analysis linked 16,951 TCR beta sequences to specific HLA alleles. Immune exposure information for the cohort was limited to CMV serostatus. A total of about 150 TCR beta chains were listed by the study as associated with cytomegalovirus. An earlier analysis of some 560 of the donors showed that most TCR beta V segments appeared in productive rearrangements either about 87% or about 30% of the time, which broadly matched IMGT annotations. The classifier was reported to diagnose cytomegalovirus status with high specificity and sensitivity in both the original and validation cohorts. While some public TCRs were present in many individuals, most TCR sequences turned up only very rarely across donors. Linkage disequilibrium might explain the correlated functional status among segregating V segments, but an unknown experimental factor could not be excluded. When HLA alleles, especially DR and DQ, strongly co-occurred, attributing TCR associations to individual alleles was difficult. In a later analysis, HLA-associated TCR beta chains were found to be more clonally expanded and to have lower generation probabilities than equally common non-associated chains. Roughly uniform sequencing depth across donors was assumed in presence/absence analyses, although this assumption may not hold. V-gene and J-gene trimming of TCR beta chains was associated with a missense DCLRE1C variant in a later genetic analysis, and the association was replicated in an independent cohort. The 87-base-pair reads could not distinguish some IMGT-functional V segments, including TRBV6-2 and TRBV6-3, so those segments were excluded. A further reported finding was that TCR beta sequences accurately predicted the HLA-A and HLA-B alleles for most subjects in the first cohort. In a later analysis, the rate of TCR association differed among HLA loci, with DRB1 alleles having the most associated TCRs and HLA-C alleles having the fewest. According to a later genetic analysis, donors in an Asian-associated ancestry cluster had fewer N-insertions in productive TCRs than the approximately 650-donor mean. In vitro tests confirmed that a few of the cytomegalovirus-associated TCR beta chains recognize cytomegalovirus antigens. A cluster of highly shared sequence variants was judged likely to represent a technical artifact of the sequencing pipeline. The authors suggested that the approach could potentially be generalized to other disease states and immunological phenotypes. Most CMV-associated TCR beta chains appeared to be HLA-restricted in a later analysis, and the HLA associations seemed to be driven largely by CMV exposure. HLA typing was unavailable for some donors at each locus, so association tests used only the typed subset. A later analysis reported that several top co-occurrence clusters appeared linked to parvovirus B19, influenza, CMV and Epstein-Barr virus. Because counts were too low, roughly 17 rarely observed V segments, including chromosome 9 orphons, were left out of the earlier analysis of 587 of the donors.

The cohort was made up of 500 to 800 healthy bone marrow donors. At the time of sampling, every cohort member was nominally healthy, though immune exposures that went unrecorded were likely present. The donor was CMV seropositive and belonged to the group of 250 to 350 seropositive cohort members. A peripheral blood sample was collected from each donor, and TCR beta sequencing was performed on peripheral blood mononuclear cells. Genomic DNA was extracted from the blood cell samples with the Qiagen DNeasy Blood Extraction Kit. Ends trimmed: V by 4 bases, J by 4 bases; bases unmatched to a gene: 5. The germline V gene (reference sequence) sets CDR1 to GTSNPN and CDR2 to SVGIG. Counted from cysteine to phenylalanine, this CDR3 has 13 amino acids. Only CDR3 DNA remains: 39 bases, in frame from the first base. Comments on this clone: This clone's antigen is unknown. Per-base quality was not reported, and no clone a single base away is much larger than it.

Libraries were made using the immunoSEQ multiplex PCR assay. The multiplex PCR relied on a mix of 60 forward primers for TCR Vbeta segments and 13 reverse primers for TCR Jbeta segments. The CDR3 region of rearranged TCR beta genes was amplified from genomic DNA with a multiplex PCR assay. The amplified TCR beta libraries were sequenced on the Illumina HiSeq System as 87-base-pair reads. On the study's bioinformatics: In a later analysis, some 80 million unique TCR beta chains were counted across the roughly 670 repertoires, and around 11 million of these chains were shared by at least two donors. Raw reads were error-corrected and collapsed into unique sequences by a nearest-neighbor algorithm in which closely related sequences were merged to remove PCR and sequencing errors. To assign V, D and J gene segments, CDR3 sequences were aligned to IMGT reference sequences. For a sequence to be retained, a match of at least six nucleotides was required to both a V gene segment and a J gene segment. A rearrangement counted as productive if the CDR3 had no stop codons and remained in frame with V and J, and every other rearrangement counted as non-productive. CDR3 was defined according to IMGT convention as the region running from the second conserved V-encoded cysteine to the conserved J-encoded phenylalanine. The earlier analysis of 500 to 750 of the donors excluded any sequence lacking an unambiguous match to a single V gene segment. In an earlier analysis of some 590 of the donors, a V segment was called functional when productive rearrangements were above 56.7%, and segregating when the standard deviation between donors exceeded 5%. A statistical classification framework was developed to diagnose cytomegalovirus status using the catalog of TCR beta chain sequences. In a later analysis, TCR nucleotide sequences were compared against IMGT/GENE-DB human TR gene sequences so that V and J genes could be assigned. In a later analysis, CDR3 sequences and most-parsimonious VDJ recombination scenarios were assigned using the TCRdist pipeline. In a later analysis, every TCR beta chain was defined by the combination of its CDR3 amino acid sequence and its V-gene family, and reads without a unique V-gene family were dropped. As a way to deal with suspected cross-contamination and a sequencing artifact, a later analysis dropped roughly 600 nucleotide sequences that were highly shared and had low generation probability. A later analysis calculated a clonal expansion index for each public chain from normalized within-repertoire ranks of inferred template counts. A later analysis computed generation probabilities with a VDJ recombination model fitted to out-of-frame rearrangements, and checked the results against IGoR. In a later analysis, TCR-TCR, TCR-HLA and TCR-CMV co-occurrence was scored with hypergeometric tests, and a repertoire-size bias correction was applied to TCR pairs. In a later analysis, false discovery rates were estimated by permuting HLA or CMV assignments 20 times. In a later analysis, co-occurring TCRs were grouped with DBSCAN, and TCRdist sequence similarity was added when clustering was performed within HLA-allele-positive subsets. Co-occurrence clustering excluded repertoires with fewer than 30,000 or more than 120,000 public chains, plus five with anomalous nucleotide sharing. The table was pulled from immuneACCESS by TCRdb, which kept in-frame rearrangements only. Such tables lose some clones; where checked, under half of the loss comes from unresolved V genes, and the rest has no known cause. That table gives V, J and clone size, and the DNA gave D and trimming. The sample yields about 150,000 clones; 65% to 85% were counted once. The leading ten clones occupy 2.5% to 3.5% of the sample.

In this chain, TRBV30 is recombined with TRBJ1-2; 8 bases in the junction line up with TRBD1. Material for sequencing was PBMCs. The receptor was derived from a woman aged 50 to 65 in good health and CMV-seropositive. The sequenced DNA: TGTGCCTGGAAGGCAGGGGGCTTCTATGGCTACACCTTC. Translated, it gives CAWKAGGFYGYTF.